This T cell receptor beta chain derives from a study of post-analysis software for immune sequencing data. Study background: The study covered relapsing-remitting, secondary progressive and progressive-relapsing courses of multiple sclerosis. Whole-study findings and limits: F measure grouped same-batch samples tightly together. Controls' normalized Chao1 diversity significantly exceeded that of multiple sclerosis patients. When patients were compared with controls, 4 or 5 TRBV segments were more frequent, TRBV5-6, TRBV5-1 and TRBV20-1 among them.

Trimming left V 6 bases short and J 8 bases short, with 19 bases between. Germline values: CDR1 DFQATT, CDR2 SNEGSKA (reference sequence). The CDR3 spans 13 residues. Unique molecular identifiers were built into the TCR beta cDNA libraries. Starting from about 0.94 to 9.7 million T cells, the study yielded about 500,000 cDNA molecules. TCRdb passed the PCR reads through MiXCR, listing each CDR3 protein once. The sample includes a few hundred thousand distinct CDR3 sequences, about a third of them seen just once. Points on this clonotype: Its antigen is still unknown.

The chain couples TRBV20-1 to TRBJ1-2; D is ambiguous. This TCR was recovered from a girl aged 2-17 years with multiple sclerosis. The sample taken for sequencing was blood. The CDR3 DNA reads as TGCAGTGCGCCCTCCACGGTTATCGGGGGCTACACCTTC. It codes for CSAPSTVIGGYTF.